A selection of T cell receptor beta chains follows, all from one sample in a study of T cells in Graves' hyperthyroidism and ophthalmopathy. TCRdb processed the multiplex PCR reads anew with MiXCR; each CDR3 protein has one entry. The sample yields 600,000 or so distinct CDR3 sequences, more than 14% seen once. Sequenced input: blood. These receptors all stem from a woman between 45 and 60 years old with Graves' ophthalmopathy. The CDR3 runs from the conserved cysteine through the conserved F or W. Fields, in order: clone size, D gene, V gene, J gene, CDR3 protein, CDR3 DNA. The D gene is left open where the match is weak. Rows may omit the clone size; those that give it use once, few, many or a size class.

>many|NA|TRBV11-2|TRBJ2-7
CASRMTNLNSYEQYF
TGTGCCAGCAGAATGACTAACCTGAACTCCTACGAGCAGTACTTC
>NA|TRBD2|TRBV12-5|TRBJ2-1
CASGLVTSGDYNEQFF
TGTGCTAGTGGTTTGGTCACTAGCGGCGACTACAATGAGCAGTTCTTC
>NA|NA|TRBV6-4|TRBJ2-1
CASSDGSTGNEQFF
TGTGCCAGCAGTGACGGCAGCACGGGCAATGAGCAGTTCTTC
>NA|TRBD2|TRBV28|TRBJ2-7
CASSPSGMSDEQYF
TGTGCCAGCAGTCCTAGCGGGATGAGCGACGAGCAGTACTTC
>NA|NA|TRBV9|TRBJ2-3
CASSVYGVHTDTQYF
TGTGCCAGCAGCGTATACGGAGTTCACACAGATACGCAGTATTTT
>NA|NA|TRBV6-4|TRBJ2-6
CASSLRTGDSVLTF
TGTGCCAGCAGTCTTAGGACGGGGGATTCGGTCCTGACTTTC
>NA|TRBD2|TRBV6-2/TRBV6-3|TRBJ2-1
CASSYGAGGEQFF
TGTGCCAGCAGTTATGGGGCGGGAGGTGAGCAGTTCTTC
>NA|NA|TRBV29-1|TRBJ2-1
CSVEDAAGSEQFF
TGCAGCGTTGAAGATGCGGCGGGCTCTGAGCAGTTCTTC
>few|TRBD1|TRBV15|TRBJ1-3
CATSRDRTGSGNTIYF
TGTGCCACCAGCAGAGATAGGACAGGCTCTGGAAACACCATATATTTT
>NA|TRBD2|TRBV4-2|TRBJ2-6
CASSQGGPLTSGANVLTF
TGTGCCAGCAGCCAGGGAGGGCCGCTAACCTCTGGGGCCAACGTCCTGACTTTC
>once|TRBD1|TRBV2|TRBJ2-2
CASSEETGRITGELFF
TGTGCCAGCAGTGAAGAGACAGGGAGAATCACCGGGGAGCTGTTTTTT
>many|NA|TRBV6-6|TRBJ2-5
CASSYRRGDQETQYF
TGTGCCAGCAGTTACAGAAGGGGGGACCAAGAGACCCAGTACTTC
>many|TRBD2|TRBV2|TRBJ2-3
CASSEVAGAYADTQYF
TGTGCCAGCAGTGAAGTAGCGGGAGCGTATGCAGATACGCAGTATTTT
>many|TRBD1|TRBV28|TRBJ2-7
CASSPGDRLPYEQYF
TGTGCCAGCAGTCCCGGGGACAGGCTCCCCTACGAGCAGTACTTC
>NA|NA|TRBV9|TRBJ1-2
CASSGYRAGGYTF
TGTGCCAGCAGCGGATACAGGGCAGGTGGCTACACCTTC
>many|TRBD2|TRBV6-1|TRBJ2-1
CASSKLAGVGNEQFF
TGTGCCAGCAGCAAACTAGCGGGAGTTGGCAATGAGCAGTTCTTC
>NA|NA|TRBV28|TRBJ2-2
CASSLRTASGRTGELFF
TGTGCCAGCAGTCTCAGGACTGCCTCGGGGAGGACCGGGGAGCTGTTTTTT
>many|TRBD1|TRBV6-2/TRBV6-3|TRBJ1-1
CASNDRTGNPEAFF
TGTGCCAGCAATGACCGGACAGGGAACCCTGAAGCTTTCTTT
>NA|NA|TRBV6-2/TRBV6-3|TRBJ1-6
CASSLGREAPLHF
TGTGCCAGCAGCCTAGGAAGGGAGGCACCCCTCCACTTT
>many|TRBD1|TRBV28|TRBJ1-1
CASFDRAVAFF
TGTGCCAGCTTCGACAGGGCGGTAGCTTTCTTT
>once|TRBD1|TRBV5-1|TRBJ1-5
CASSPAGGGRQPQHF
TGCGCCAGCAGCCCCGCAGGGGGTGGCCGTCAGCCCCAGCATTTT
>NA|NA|TRBV9|TRBJ2-7
CASSVEGHSEQYF
TGTGCCAGCAGCGTAGAGGGGCACAGTGAGCAGTACTTC
>many|NA|TRBV5-5|TRBJ1-1
CASSFLGGRMFRDTEAFF
TGTGCCAGCAGCTTTCTCGGGGGCCGTATGTTTCGGGACACTGAAGCTTTCTTT
>NA|NA|TRBV15|TRBJ1-6
CATRSSYNSPLHF
TGTGCCACCCGAAGCTCCTATAATTCACCCCTCCACTTT
>many|TRBD1|TRBV7-3|TRBJ1-2
CASSPGQGNYGYTF
TGTGCCAGCAGCCCGGGACAGGGGAACTATGGCTACACCTTC